Below are 6 T cell receptor beta chains sequenced from a single sample in a study of cytomegalovirus exposure and HLA in healthy donors. The PCR ran on 60 Vbeta and 13 Jbeta primers. Here immunoSEQ multiplex PCR was the method, and the copy in TCRdb shows in-frame clones only, minus some. The table records 150,000 to 200,000 clones, around 62% of them present only once. Sequenced sample: PBMCs. These receptors all stem from a man aged 35-49 years in good health and CMV-seronegative.

This clone occurred once. V usage is TRBV5-6 and J usage is TRBJ1-2; TRBD1 aligns across 9 bases. Germline values: CDR1 SGHDT, CDR2 YYEEEE. The CDR3 extends over 16 amino acids. Unmatched junction bases numbered 13, after V lost 8 bases and J lost 2 bases. The CDR3 coding sequence is TGTGCCAGTCATCCGTTTGTAGGGACAGGGAACTATGGCTACACCTTC. Its translation is CASHPFVGTGNYGYTF.

V is TRBV9 and J is TRBJ2-7, with TRBD1 as a possible D gene (6 bases). V lost 2 bases to trimming and J lost 5 bases, with 20 bases between them. The CDR3 consists of 16 residues. Germline values: CDR1 SGDLS, CDR2 YYNGEE. CDR3 nucleotides: TGTGCCAGCAGCGTTTACGCGACAGGAATGACAGACGAGCAGTACTTC. It encodes CASSVYATGMTDEQYF.

Comments on this clone: The junction departs from germline at one end; a sequencing error may be responsible. This chain joins TRBV7-9 and TRBJ2-7; 7 bases fit TRBD2. The CDR3 runs to 14 residues. Germline lookup yields CDR1 SEHNR and CDR2 FQNEAQ (reference sequence). Here the CDR3 reads CSSSLGLAGEEQYF. The CDR3 coding sequence is TGTTCCAGCAGCTTAGGGTTAGCGGGCGAGGAGCAGTACTTC. The full variable domain, rest sourced from reference TRBV7-9 and TRBJ2-7, is DTGVSQNPRHKITKRGQNVTFRCDPISEHNRLYWYRQTLGQGPEFLTYFQNEAQLEKSRLLSDRFSAERPKGSFSTLEIQRTEQGDSAMYLCSSSLGLAGEEQYFGPGTRLTVT.

This sequence joins TRBV11-2 and TRBJ1-3; D is undetermined. Trimming removed 4 bases at V and 0 bases at J, with 13 bases between. This CDR3 has 16 amino acids. Germline V gives CDR1 SGHAT, CDR2 FQNNGV. Here the CDR3 reads CASSSVTAYSGNTIYF. The CDR3 nucleotides read TGTGCCAGCAGCTCGGTCACTGCGTACTCTGGAAACACCATATATTTT.

This clone was seen only a few times. The CDR3 reads CASSIKQGLGPGANVLTF. CDR3 bases: TGTGCCAGTAGTATCAAACAGGGACTAGGGCCTGGGGCCAACGTCCTGACTTTC. The chain combines TRBV19 with TRBJ2-6, with 8 bases that match TRBD2. Per germline, CDR1 LNHDA and CDR2 SQIVND (reference sequence). The CDR3 spans 18 residues. The J segment lost 2 bases and the V segment lost 3 bases, leaving 9 bases of the junction unmatched. Full variable domain (rest looked up from reference TRBV19 and TRBJ2-6): DGGITQSPKYLFRKEGQNVTLSCEQNLNHDAMYWYRQDPGQGLRLIYYSQIVNDFQKGDIAEGYSVSREKKESFPLTVTSAQKNPTAFYLCASSIKQGLGPGANVLTFGAGSRLTVL.

The chain is built from TRBV27 and TRBJ1-5; 8 nucleotides agree with TRBD1. V lost 6 bases to trimming and J lost 0 bases; unmatched junction nucleotides: 7. CDR3 length: 16 residues. The germline CDR1 and CDR2 sequences are MNHEY and SMNVEV (reference sequence). CDR3: CASSQGTGYSNQPQHF. CDR3 nucleotides: TGTGCCAGCAGCCAGGGGACAGGATATAGCAATCAGCCCCAGCATTTT.